These 12 T cell receptor beta chains were sequenced from one sample in a study of blood T cell repertoires in COVID-19. The repertoire was sequenced with immunoSEQ multiplex PCR; TCRdb's copy has only in-frame clones and lacks some. In the table there are 200,000 to 250,000 clones, roughly four fifths of which are singletons. The sample was peripheral blood. Receptors originate from a woman aged 45-65 years with active or convalescent COVID-19.

The chain uses TRBV3-1 (or the pseudogene TRBV3-2) and TRBJ2-7; tentatively, D is TRBD1 (7 bases). The CDR3 extends over 15 amino acids. V dropped 1 base and J dropped 7 bases, with 17 bases sitting between them. Germline-derived CDR1 and CDR2 are LGHDT and YNNKEL (reference sequence). In DNA form, the CDR3 reads TGTGCCAGCAGCCAAGCGTCGGGACAGCTAGCGGAGCAGTACTTC. Protein: CASSQASGQLAEQYF.

This chain links TRBV7-2 with TRBJ2-3; 10 nucleotides agree with TRBD2. V trimming: 1 base; J trimming: 2 bases; junction bases outside the gene matches: 6. Per germline, CDR1 SGHTA and CDR2 FQGNSA. The CDR3 has 17 residues. CDR3 in DNA: TGTGCCAGCAGCTTAGAGGCTAGCGGGGGCCCCACAGATACGCAGTATTTT. The encoded protein is CASSLEASGGPTDTQYF.

The V call is TRBV18, the J call TRBJ2-7; D remains unclear. The germline gives CDR1 KGHSH, CDR2 LQKENI. Trimming pared 5 bases from V and 5 bases from J, leaving 13 bases between. The CDR3 spans 13 residues. The CDR3 DNA reads TGTGCCAGCTCATCGACCGCGGCCAACGAGCAGTACGTC. This encodes CASSSTAANEQYV.

CDR3 DNA: TGTGCCAGCAGTTTATGGGGGCGGGGATATAATTCACCCCTCCACTTT. Translation: CASSLWGRGYNSPLHF. V gene TRBV28 combines with J gene TRBJ1-6, with D possibly matching TRBD1 (5 bases). The CDR3 totals 16 residues. Deletions cut 0 bases from V and 4 bases from J, with 10 bases between. CDR1 and CDR2 from the germline V gene are MDHEN and SYDVKM.

The chain employs TRBV6-6 and TRBJ1-6, with TRBD1 as a possible D gene (5 bases). This CDR3 is built from 13 residues. Trimming cost V 10 bases and J 5 bases, with 12 bases left between them. The germline V gene has CDR1 MNHNY and CDR2 SVGAGI (reference sequence). CDR3 nucleotides: TGTGCCACCATGGGGCAAAATAATTCACCCCTCCACTTT. Amino acids: CATMGQNNSPLHF.

The genes are TRBV28 and TRBJ1-2; TRBD1 matches at 10 bases. CDR1 is MDHEN, CDR2 SYDVKM, per germline. The length of the CDR3 is 15 residues. V shed 5 bases, J shed 4 bases, and the junction held 7 bases outside the gene matches. CDR3 region: CASSLPRTGGYGYTF. The CDR3 DNA follows: TGTGCCAGCAGTCTCCCTCGGACAGGGGGCTATGGCTACACCTTC.

The V call is TRBV2, the J call TRBJ2-3; weak D call: TRBD2 (5 bases). V gave up 7 bases and J gave up 1 base, with 12 bases separating them. Germline CDR1 and CDR2: SNHLY and FYNNEI. The CDR3 runs to 14 residues. CDR3 DNA: TGTGCCAGCAAATTACTAGTGGGCACAGATACGCAGTATTTT. This gives the protein CASKLLVGTDTQYF.

The chain couples TRBV5-6 to TRBJ2-3, with 12 bases lining up with TRBD2. Trimming cost V 3 bases and J 0 bases; bases outside gene matches: 5. The CDR3 runs 17 residues. Germline V gene data show CDR1 as SGHDT and CDR2 as YYEEEE. The CDR3 coding sequence is TGTGCCAGCAGCTGGGAAGGGACTAGCGGGAGCACAGATACGCAGTATTTT. Translating gives CASSWEGTSGSTDTQYF.

The chain uses TRBV7-8 and TRBJ2-7; 9 bases fit TRBD1. The CDR3 is 13 amino acids. The germline V gene has CDR1 SGHVS and CDR2 FQNEAQ. Losses at the gene ends were 4 bases for V and 5 bases for J; bases not matched to a gene: 3. This CDR3 is CASSWDRAHEQYV. The CDR3 bases are TGTGCCAGCAGCTGGGACAGGGCCCACGAGCAGTACGTC.

CDR3: CASSLDNGYTF. CDR3 nucleotides: TGTGCCAGCAGCCTTGACAACGGCTACACCTTC. The V and J genes are TRBV11-2 and TRBJ1-2; D is undetermined. The CDR3 spans 11 residues. Trimming took off 5 bases at V and 8 bases at J, with 9 bases between the two ends. The germline CDR1 and CDR2 sequences are SGHAT and FQNNGV.

The V gene is TRBV5-1, the J gene TRBJ2-2; 9 bases agree with TRBD1. The CDR3 is made up of 15 amino acids. Germline V CDR1 and CDR2: SGHRS, YFSETQ. V dropped 9 bases and J dropped 3; count of bases not matched to a gene: 9. CDR3 sequence reads: CAKATGGADTGELFF. CDR3 DNA: TGCGCCAAGGCCACAGGGGGCGCGGACACCGGGGAGCTGTTTTTT.

The rearrangement links TRBV3-1 (or the pseudogene TRBV3-2) to TRBJ2-3, with TRBD2 matching over 11 bases. The CDR3 runs 18 residues. Germline V gives CDR1 LGHDT, CDR2 YNNKEL (reference sequence). Trimming took 4 bases from V and 4 from J; bases not matched to a gene: 13. CDR3 in amino acids: CASSPRPLETSGADTQYF. CDR3 bases: TGTGCCAGCAGCCCACGACCATTAGAGACTAGCGGGGCAGATACGCAGTATTTT.